This entry lists 8 T cell receptor beta chains sequenced from one sample in a study of cytomegalovirus exposure and HLA in healthy donors. The PCR used 60 Vbeta and 13 Jbeta primers. Measured with immunoSEQ multiplex PCR; TCRdb has only the in-frame clones, and not every one. The table has approximately 180,000 clones, around four fifths seen once. The sequenced material came from PBMCs. The receptors come from a middle-aged woman in good health and CMV-seronegative.

V and J are TRBV19 and TRBJ1-3, with 8 bases fitting TRBD1. CDR1 and CDR2 (germline): LNHDA, SQIVND (reference sequence). V was pared by 3 bases and J by 0 bases, with 7 bases of the junction left unmatched. The CDR3 sequence is 17 residues long. The CDR3, as DNA: TGTGCCAGTAGTATCCTGGGACAGGCCTCCTCTGGAAACACCATATATTTT. Amino acids: CASSILGQASSGNTIYF.

This clone was picked up a small number of times. The chain's CDR3 is CASSLVSQFLTGNTIYF. CDR3 DNA sequence: TGTGCCAGCAGCTTAGTTTCGCAGTTCCTTACTGGAAACACCATATATTTT. The chain carries TRBV7-8 and TRBJ1-3; D unclear. Looked up from germline, CDR1 is SGHVS and CDR2 is FQNEAQ. This CDR3 is 17 amino acids long. V lost 1 base and J 2 bases, leaving 15 bases between the germline ends.

This clone was found a few times. The J gene is TRBJ1-1, the V gene TRBV7-2; 7 nucleotides line up with TRBD1. This CDR3 region has 13 residues. Germline V gene sequence: CDR1 SGHTA, CDR2 FQGNSA. V lost 5 bases, J lost 11 bases, and 11 bases stayed unmatched. The CDR3 spells CASSPGGRVWAFF. In DNA form, the CDR3 reads TGTGCCAGCAGCCCAGGGGGTCGGGTCTGGGCTTTCTTT.

The chain recombines TRBV7-2 with TRBJ2-2; 8 bases map to TRBD1. CDR1 and CDR2 (germline): SGHTA, FQGNSA. The CDR3 has 16 amino acids. Trimming took 5 bases from V and 4 from J; bases not matched to a gene: 9. CDR3 loop: CASSLGTGRGTGELFF. CDR3 nucleotide sequence: TGTGCCAGCAGCCTCGGGACAGGTCGGGGCACCGGGGAGCTGTTTTTT.

V gene TRBV27 combines with J gene TRBJ1-5, with D unresolved. This CDR3 is 13 amino acids long. The germline CDR1 and CDR2 sequences are MNHEY and SMNVEV (reference sequence). The V end lost 5 bases, the J end lost 6 bases, and 11 bases lay between the germline ends. This chain's CDR3 is CASSPSIFQPQHF. As DNA, the CDR3 is TGTGCCAGCAGTCCATCCATTTTTCAGCCCCAGCATTTT.

This CDR3 reads CASSLETSGTYEQYV. The CDR3 coding sequence is TGTGCCAGCAGCCTAGAGACTAGCGGGACATACGAGCAGTACGTC. This chain uses TRBV11-2 with TRBJ2-7; 11 bases fit TRBD2. Germline V CDR1 and CDR2: SGHAT, FQNNGV. The CDR3 is 15 amino acids.

The gene calls are TRBV9 and TRBJ1-6, with D perhaps TRBD1 (6 bases). The germline V gene encodes CDR1 SGDLS and CDR2 YYNGEE. The CDR3 contains 13 residues. Trimming took off 3 bases at V and 7 bases at J, with 8 bases between the two ends. The chain's CDR3 is CASSETGNSPLHF. CDR3 DNA: TGTGCCAGCAGCGAAACAGGGAATTCACCCCTCCACTTT.

This clone has only one observation. The J gene is TRBJ2-7, the V gene TRBV7-9; TRBD2 matches at 11 bases. V shed 4 bases, J shed 7 bases, and the junction held 6 bases outside the gene matches. The CDR3 runs 14 residues. CDR1 SEHNR and CDR2 FQNEAQ come from the germline V gene (reference sequence). The chain's CDR3 is CASSSSGRSQEQYV. CDR3 in DNA: TGTGCCAGCAGCTCTAGCGGGAGGTCGCAGGAGCAGTACGTC.